Described below is a single T cell receptor beta chain sequence and its context. The data originate from a study of blood T cell repertoires in COVID-19. At the level of the study: The United States, Italy and Spain supplied acute and convalescent COVID-19 samples. T cells, B-cell-depleted T cells, or PBMCs provided the cDNA or gDNA that served as material.

Per the germline V gene, CDR1 is SGHNT and CDR2 is YYREEE (reference sequence). The length of the CDR3 is 16 residues. The trim removed 4 bases at V and 5 bases at J, leaving 11 bases unmatched. In the authors' methods: Amplification from reference gene primers served as the basis for estimated nucleated cell counts. Sequencing used immunoSEQ multiplex PCR; TCRdb keeps in-frame clones, though not all of them. V and J calls and clone size are given by that table; D and trimming were obtained from the DNA. The sample yields about 64,000 clones, almost 80% seen once. The origin of this receptor is a man older than 75 with acute or convalescent COVID-19. The sample comprised peripheral blood. The chain has TRBV5-4 and TRBJ2-3, with 9 bases that match TRBD2. CDR3 nucleotides: TGTGCCAGCAGCCCCGGCGGGGGGGTATCAGGAGATACGCAGTATTTT. Its protein is CASSPGGGVSGDTQYF.